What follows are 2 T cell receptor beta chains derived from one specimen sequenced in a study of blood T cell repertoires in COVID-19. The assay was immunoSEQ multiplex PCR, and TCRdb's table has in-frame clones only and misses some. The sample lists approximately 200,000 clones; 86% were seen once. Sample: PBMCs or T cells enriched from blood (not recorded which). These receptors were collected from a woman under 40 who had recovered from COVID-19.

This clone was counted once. The CDR3 nucleotides are TGTGCCACCTCTGGACCCCCGGGGTGGGAGACCCAGTACTTC. Translation: CATSGPPGWETQYF. The chain is built from TRBV24-1 and TRBJ2-5; maybe TRBD2 (5 bases). Per germline, CDR1 KGHDR and CDR2 SFDVKD. This CDR3 is built from 14 residues. Trimming took off 9 bases at V and 5 bases at J, with 18 bases between the two ends.

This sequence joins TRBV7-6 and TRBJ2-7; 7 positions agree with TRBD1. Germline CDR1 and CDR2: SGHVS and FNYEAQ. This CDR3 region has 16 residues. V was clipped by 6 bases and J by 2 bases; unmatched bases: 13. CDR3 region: CASSPLDGTETYEQYF. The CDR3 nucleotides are TGTGCCAGCAGTCCCCTAGATGGGACAGAAACCTACGAGCAGTACTTC.